This T cell receptor (beta chain) appears in the sequencing data of a study of vaccination and CD4 T cells after COVID-19. Overall study: Each control was exposed to a CEFX pool, an HIV-1 Nef pool, or no peptide at all.

Points on this clonotype: Its antigen is currently unknown.

Cultured CD4+ T cell DNA was sequenced using the Oncomine TCR Beta short-read assay. One entry per CDR3 protein results from TCRdb running MiXCR on the PCR reads. This table has about 10,000 distinct CDR3 sequences, 73% appearing once. Treatment described: 10-day PBMC culture with coronavirus spike peptide pools or control peptides (ViraFEST assay). Sequenced: CD4+ T cells from blood, cultured in vitro. The origin of this receptor is a human donor who had recovered from COVID-19.

The CDR3, as DNA: TGTGCCAGCAGCTTAGTCTTCAGGGCGAACACTGAAGCTTTCTTT. It is translated as CASSLVFRANTEAFF. V gene TRBV7-2 combines with J gene TRBJ1-1; tentative D call: TRBD1 (5 bases). The CDR3 is 15 amino acids. Germline CDR1 is SGHTA and CDR2 is FQGNSA. Trimming shortened V by 1 base and J by 1 base, and 10 bases separated the two germline ends.